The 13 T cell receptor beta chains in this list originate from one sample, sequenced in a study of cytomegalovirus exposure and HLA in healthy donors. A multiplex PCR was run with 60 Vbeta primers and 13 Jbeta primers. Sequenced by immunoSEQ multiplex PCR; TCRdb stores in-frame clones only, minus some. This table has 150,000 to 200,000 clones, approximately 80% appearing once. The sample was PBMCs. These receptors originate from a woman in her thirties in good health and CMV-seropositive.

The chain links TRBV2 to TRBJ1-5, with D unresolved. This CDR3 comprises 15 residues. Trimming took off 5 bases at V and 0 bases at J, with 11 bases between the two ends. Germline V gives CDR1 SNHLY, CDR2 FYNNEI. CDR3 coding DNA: TGTGCCAGCAGTCTGGGCCTCAGTAGCAATCAGCCCCAGCATTTT. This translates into CASSLGLSSNQPQHF. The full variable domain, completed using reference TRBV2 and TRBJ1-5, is EPEVTQTPSHQVTQMGQEVILRCVPISNHLYFYWYRQILGQKVEFLVSFYNNEISEKSEIFDDQFSVERPDGSNFTLKIRSTKLEDSAMYFCASSLGLSSNQPQHFGDGTRLSIL.

DNA for the CDR3: TGTGCCAGCAGCGTAGGTATAAGACAGGGAAGGTCAGATACGCAGTATTTT. Translation gives CASSVGIRQGRSDTQYF. The chain couples TRBV7-9 to TRBJ2-3; 7 nucleotides line up with TRBD1. This CDR3 contains 17 residues. Germline lookup yields CDR1 SEHNR and CDR2 FQNEAQ (reference sequence). J gave up 4 bases and V 5 bases, and 15 bases lay outside the gene matches. The variable domain in full, completed from reference TRBV7-9 and TRBJ2-3, reads DTGVSQNPRHKITKRGQNVTFRCDPISEHNRLYWYRQTLGQGPEFLTYFQNEAQLEKSRLLSDRFSAERPKGSFSTLEIQRTEQGDSAMYLCASSVGIRQGRSDTQYFGPGTRLTVL.

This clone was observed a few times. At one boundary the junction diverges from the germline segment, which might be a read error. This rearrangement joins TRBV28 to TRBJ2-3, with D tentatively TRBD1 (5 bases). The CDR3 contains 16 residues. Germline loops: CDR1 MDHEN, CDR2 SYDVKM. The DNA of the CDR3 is TGTGCCAGCATCAGACGGGTTGGACATGGCACCGATACGCAGTATTTT. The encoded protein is CASIRRVGHGTDTQYF.

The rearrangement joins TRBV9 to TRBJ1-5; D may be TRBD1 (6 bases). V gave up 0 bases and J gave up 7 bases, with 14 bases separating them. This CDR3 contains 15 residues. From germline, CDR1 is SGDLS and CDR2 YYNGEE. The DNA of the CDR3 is TGTGCCAGCAGCGTAGACGGGGGGGCTTGGCAGCCCCAGCATTTT. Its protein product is CASSVDGGAWQPQHF. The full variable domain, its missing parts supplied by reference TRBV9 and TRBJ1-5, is DSGVTQTPKHLITATGQRVTLRCSPRSGDLSVYWYQQSLDQGLQFLIQYYNGEERAKGNILERFSAQQFPDLHSELNLSSLELGDSALYFCASSVDGGAWQPQHFGDGTRLSIL.

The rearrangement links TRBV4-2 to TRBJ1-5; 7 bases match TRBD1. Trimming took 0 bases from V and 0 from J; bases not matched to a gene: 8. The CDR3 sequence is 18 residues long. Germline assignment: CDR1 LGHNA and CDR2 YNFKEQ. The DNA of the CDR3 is TGTGCCAGCAGCCAAGAACGGGACAGTATTTTTAGCAATCAGCCCCAGCATTTT. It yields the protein CASSQERDSIFSNQPQHF.

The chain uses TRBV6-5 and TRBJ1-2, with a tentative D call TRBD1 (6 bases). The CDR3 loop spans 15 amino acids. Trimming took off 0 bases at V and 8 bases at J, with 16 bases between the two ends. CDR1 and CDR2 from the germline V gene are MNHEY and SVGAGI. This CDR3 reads CASSYSLEPGEGYTF. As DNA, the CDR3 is TGTGCCAGCAGTTACTCGTTAGAACCAGGGGAAGGCTACACCTTC.

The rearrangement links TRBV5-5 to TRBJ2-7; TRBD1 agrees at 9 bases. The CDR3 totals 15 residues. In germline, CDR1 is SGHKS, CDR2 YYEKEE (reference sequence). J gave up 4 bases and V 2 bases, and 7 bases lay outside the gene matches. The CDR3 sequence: CASSLGQGLAYEQYF. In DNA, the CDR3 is TGTGCCAGCAGCTTAGGACAGGGGCTTGCGTACGAGCAGTACTTC.

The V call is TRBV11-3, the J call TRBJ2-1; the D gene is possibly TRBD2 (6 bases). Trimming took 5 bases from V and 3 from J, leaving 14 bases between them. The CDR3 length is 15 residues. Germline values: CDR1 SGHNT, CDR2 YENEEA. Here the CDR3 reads CASSIGTPFYNEQFF. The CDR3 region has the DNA TGTGCCAGCAGCATCGGGACTCCCTTCTACAATGAGCAGTTCTTC.

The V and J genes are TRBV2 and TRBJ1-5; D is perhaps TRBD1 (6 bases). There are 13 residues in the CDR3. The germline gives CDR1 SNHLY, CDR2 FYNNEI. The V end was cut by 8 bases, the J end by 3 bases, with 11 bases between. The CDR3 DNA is TGTGCCAGCTCCTACAGGGTCAATCAGCCCCAGCATTTT. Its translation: CASSYRVNQPQHF.

The chain's CDR3 is CASSLANSPLHF. The CDR3 nucleotides are TGTGCCAGCAGCTTGGCGAATTCACCCCTCCACTTT. The chain joins TRBV5-6 to TRBJ1-6; no clear D gene. This CDR3 is built from 12 residues. Germline assignment: CDR1 SGHDT and CDR2 YYEEEE. Trimming left V 0 bases short and J 7 bases short, with 2 bases between.

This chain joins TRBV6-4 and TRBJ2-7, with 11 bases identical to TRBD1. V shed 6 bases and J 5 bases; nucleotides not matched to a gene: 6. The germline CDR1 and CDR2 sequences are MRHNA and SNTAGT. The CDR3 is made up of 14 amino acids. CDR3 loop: CASSKGTGGNEQYF. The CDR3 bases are TGTGCCAGCAGCAAGGGGACAGGGGGGAACGAGCAGTACTTC.

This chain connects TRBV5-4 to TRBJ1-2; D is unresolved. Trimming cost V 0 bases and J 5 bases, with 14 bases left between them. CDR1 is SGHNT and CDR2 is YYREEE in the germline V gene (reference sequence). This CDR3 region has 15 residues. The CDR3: CASSLATRQVYGYTF. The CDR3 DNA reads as TGTGCCAGCAGCTTGGCCACCCGGCAGGTATATGGCTACACCTTC.

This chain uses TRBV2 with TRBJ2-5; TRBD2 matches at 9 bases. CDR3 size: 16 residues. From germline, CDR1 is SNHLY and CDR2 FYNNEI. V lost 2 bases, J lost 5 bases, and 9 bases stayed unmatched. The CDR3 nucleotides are TGTGCCAGCAGTGAAAGAGCGCGGGGGGGCTCGGAGACCCAGTACTTC. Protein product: CASSERARGGSETQYF.